This note documents a single T cell receptor (beta chain) sequence. CDR1 is SEHNR, CDR2 FQNEAQ, per germline (reference sequence). The CDR3 is made up of 15 amino acids. V lost 1 base and J 2 bases, leaving 11 bases between the germline ends. This record belongs to a study of blood T cell repertoires in COVID-19. In the original analysis: For nucleated cells, counts were estimated from reference gene primer amplification. The method was immunoSEQ multiplex PCR; TCRdb's version includes in-frame clones alone and lacks a portion of them. V, J and clone size are those of that table, while D and trimming were read from the DNA. This table has approximately 71,000 clones, more than 70% appearing once.

V is TRBV7-9 and J is TRBJ2-5; tentative D call: TRBD1 (6 bases). The clonotype originates from a middle-aged man with acute or convalescent COVID-19. Source material: peripheral blood. CDR3 nucleotide sequence: TGTGCCAGCAGCTTAGGAAGTAGGGGGCAAGAGACCCAGTACTTC. This codes for CASSLGSRGQETQYF.